This T cell receptor beta chain comes out of a study of human T cells and chemical hapten exposure. This clonotype was detected a few times. TCRdb recomputed calls from the RACE reads with MiXCR, one row per CDR3 protein. The table records tens of thousands of distinct CDR3 sequences, 9.5% to 11% of them present only once. The germline V gene encodes CDR1 ENHRY and CDR2 SYGVKD. V was clipped by 3 bases and J by 5 bases; unmatched bases: 3. The CDR3 has 14 residues. The time point denotes: patch test 2, 6 weeks after DPC sensitization. Treatment noted: therapeutic diphenylcyclopropenone sensitization with weekly scalp DPC.

The sequence was collected from a man aged 40-50 years with alopecia areata. Some clones in this sample may be carry-over from other donors' samples. This material consisted of whole blood, taken in connection with sensitization to the hapten diphenylcyclopropenone (DPC). The chain links TRBV10-3 to TRBJ2-1, with 8 bases lining up with TRBD2. The CDR3 coding sequence is TGTGCCATCAGTGATGGGACTAGTAACAATGAGCAGTTCTTC. As protein: CAISDGTSNNEQFF.